Listed here are 21 T cell receptor beta chains from one sample, sequenced in a study of graft-versus-host responses after intestinal transplantation (dated by TCRdb to the early 2020s). This specimen's time point label, interpreted: cells obtained before transplantation from donor or recipient. Libraries came from the immunoSEQ multiplex PCR assay. Imported from immuneACCESS, the table was reduced by TCRdb to in-frame sequences with V and J called. These copies leave out some clones; in studies compared against another copy, an unresolved V gene accounts for under half, and the cause of the remainder is not known. Counted in this sample were 90,000 to 130,000 clones; approximately 93% of them appeared once. The ten largest account for around 1.2% of the sample. These receptors' targets are unknown. This sample comprised unstimulated CD8+ T cells sorted from spleen or lymph node cells, obtained before transplant. The receptors come from a human donor who was the organ donor for an intestinal transplant.

This sequence joins TRBV19 and TRBJ2-6; perhaps TRBD2 as D (5 bases). CDR3 length equals 18 residues. V lost 1 base and J 1 base, leaving 14 bases between the germline ends. Germline values: CDR1 LNHDA, CDR2 SQIVND (reference sequence). The CDR3 DNA reads as TGTGCCAGTAGTATAGCGGGCGGACTTAATTCTGGGGCCAACGTCCTGACTTTC. Translation gives CASSIAGGLNSGANVLTF.

The V call is TRBV6-6, the J call TRBJ1-4, with TRBD1 matching over 7 bases. Germline trimming cut 0 bases from V and 3 bases from J; bases unmatched to any gene: 1. The CDR3 extends over 15 amino acids. The germline V gene has CDR1 MNHNY and CDR2 SVGAGI (reference sequence). CDR3 loop: CASSYSTGANEKLFF. For the CDR3, the DNA is TGTGCCAGCAGTTACTCCACAGGGGCTAATGAAAAACTGTTTTTT.

This chain uses TRBV6-1 with TRBJ2-7, with TRBD1 matching over 10 bases. The CDR3 extends over 15 amino acids. From germline, CDR1 is MNHNS and CDR2 SASEGT. V shed 3 bases, J shed 0 bases, and the junction held 2 bases outside the gene matches. In nucleotides, the CDR3 is TGTGCCAGCAGTGACTGGGACAGGGGCTCCTACGAGCAGTACTTC. Translating gives CASSDWDRGSYEQYF.

This clone was detected once. This chain connects TRBV11-2 to TRBJ2-2, with 7 bases that match TRBD2. V lost 5 bases, J lost 1 base, and 4 bases stayed unmatched. Germline V lookup: CDR1 SGHAT, CDR2 FQNNGV. The CDR3 is 15 amino acids. CDR3 coding DNA: TGTGCCAGCAGCCTGGGGGAGGGGAACACCGGGGAGCTGTTTTTT. This encodes CASSLGEGNTGELFF.

V gene TRBV5-1 combines with J gene TRBJ2-1; tentatively, D is TRBD1 or TRBD2 (5 bases each). Trimming removed 4 bases at V and 8 bases at J, with 22 bases between. The CDR3 length is 16 residues. Germline lookup yields CDR1 SGHRS and CDR2 YFSETQ. CDR3 region: CASSPWDGVPGDEQFF. The CDR3 region has the DNA TGCGCCAGCAGCCCCTGGGACGGAGTGCCTGGGGATGAGCAGTTCTTC.

This clone was detected once. V and J are TRBV29-1 and TRBJ1-1; the D is unclear. The germline gives CDR1 SQVTM, CDR2 ANQGSEA. The germline V and J ends were trimmed by 7 bases and 1 base, with 10 bases remaining between them. CDR3 length: 12 amino acids. For the CDR3, the DNA is TGCAGCGGGGCCTCTTCGAACACTGAAGCTTTCTTT. Amino acid sequence: CSGASSNTEAFF.

J is TRBJ1-1 and V is TRBV6-5; D might be TRBD1 (5 bases). V lost 5 bases to trimming and J lost 1 base, with 8 bases between them. This CDR3 region has 13 residues. Germline-derived CDR1 and CDR2 are MNHEY and SVGAGI. CDR3 bases: TGTGCCAGCAGTCCGACAGAGAACACTGAAGCTTTCTTT. It yields the protein CASSPTENTEAFF.

V gene TRBV27 combines with J gene TRBJ2-7; a possible D gene is TRBD1 (5 bases). This CDR3 region has 14 residues. Germline V gene sequence: CDR1 MNHEY, CDR2 SMNVEV (reference sequence). V lost 5 bases, J lost 0 bases, and 11 bases lay in between. CDR3 region: CASSILQGSYEQYF. The CDR3 DNA follows: TGTGCCAGCAGTATCCTGCAGGGCTCCTACGAGCAGTACTTC.

In its sample, this clone was seen once. The gene calls are TRBV4-1 and TRBJ2-7, with TRBD1 matching 9 bases. Looked up from germline, CDR1 is MGHRA and CDR2 is YSYEKL. V lost 0 bases and J lost 2; bases outside the gene matches: 11. The length of the CDR3 is 18 residues. The chain's CDR3 is CASSQDSLTGGEAYEQYF. The CDR3 nucleotides are TGCGCCAGCAGCCAAGACTCTCTAACAGGGGGCGAAGCCTACGAGCAGTACTTC.

V usage is TRBV25-1 and J usage is TRBJ1-4; 7 bases map to TRBD1. The V gene end was trimmed by 3 bases and the J gene end by 8 bases; junction bases not matched to a gene: 9. The germline V gene has CDR1 MGHDK and CDR2 SYGVNS. The CDR3 is 15 amino acids. The CDR3 loop is CASSEAGTDEEKLFF. CDR3 nucleotide sequence: TGTGCCAGCAGTGAGGCCGGGACAGACGAAGAAAAACTGTTTTTT. The full variable domain, rest sourced from reference TRBV25-1 and TRBJ1-4, is EADIYQTPRYLVIGTGKKITLECSQTMGHDKMYWYQQDPGMELHLIHYSYGVNSTEKGDLSSESTVSRIRTEHFPLTLESARPSHTSQYLCASSEAGTDEEKLFFGSGTQLSVL.

The V call is TRBV7-2, the J call TRBJ2-7; 11 nucleotides align to TRBD2. From germline, CDR1 is SGHTA and CDR2 FQGNSA. V gave up 5 bases and J gave up 2 bases; unmatched junction bases: 11. This CDR3 comprises 17 residues. Here the CDR3 reads CASSLTGLAGGPYEQYF. CDR3 sequence (DNA): TGTGCCAGCAGCCTAACCGGATTAGCGGGAGGGCCCTACGAGCAGTACTTC.

The rearrangement links TRBV6-5 to TRBJ2-3; D possibly corresponds to TRBD1 (6 bases). Germline V gene data show CDR1 as MNHEY and CDR2 as SVGAGI. V gave up 2 bases and J gave up 6 bases, with 12 bases separating them. This CDR3 comprises 14 residues. CDR3 nucleotides: TGTGCCAGCAGTTACGCCTACAGGGAGGATACGCAGTATTTT. Its protein product is CASSYAYREDTQYF.

This clone was seen just once. The chain couples TRBV4-1 to TRBJ2-5, with D possibly matching TRBD2 (8 bases). This CDR3 is built from 14 residues. The germline gives CDR1 MGHRA, CDR2 YSYEKL. V shed 3 bases and J shed 10 bases, with 18 bases lying between them. For the CDR3, the DNA is TGCGCCAGCAGCCAGGAGGGGGCCGGGGGGGACCAGTACTTC. It translates to CASSQEGAGGDQYF.

The J gene is TRBJ2-7, the V gene TRBV5-4; 7 positions match TRBD1. The ends lost 3 bases at V and 2 bases at J; junction bases unmatched: 8. The CDR3 contains 15 residues. Germline V gives CDR1 SGHNT, CDR2 YYREEE (reference sequence). The CDR3 is CASSSWDSTPYEQYF. The DNA of the CDR3 is TGTGCCAGCAGCTCATGGGACAGTACCCCCTACGAGCAGTACTTC. The full variable domain, with the rest looked up from reference TRBV5-4 and TRBJ2-7, is ETGVTQSPTHLIKTRGQQVTLRCSSQSGHNTVSWYQQALGQGPQFIFQYYREEENGRGNFPPRFSGLQFPNYSSELNVNALELDDSALYLCASSSWDSTPYEQYFGPGTRLTVT.

The chain combines TRBV11-2 with TRBJ2-1; the match to TRBD2 covers 7 bases. Unmatched junction bases numbered 12, after V lost 6 bases and J lost 7 bases. The CDR3 extends over 15 amino acids. CDR1 is SGHAT, CDR2 FQNNGV, per germline. CDR3 bases: TGTGCCAGCAGGTCCACTAGCGATGACGGGAATGAGCAGTTCTTC. Its protein is CASRSTSDDGNEQFF. Drawing the rest from reference TRBV11-2 and TRBJ2-1, the complete variable domain is EAGVAQSPRYKIIEKRQSVAFWCNPISGHATLYWYQQILGQGPKLLIQFQNNGVVDDSQLPKDRFSAERLKGVDSTLKIQPAKLEDSAVYLCASRSTSDDGNEQFFGPGTRLTVL.

DNA for the CDR3: TGTGCCAGCAGCCAAGAACAGGGAGCCTATGGCTACACCTTC. Protein sequence: CASSQEQGAYGYTF. The V and J genes are TRBV4-2 and TRBJ1-2, with D maybe TRBD1 (6 bases). Germline CDR1 LGHNA, CDR2 YNFKEQ. V lost 0 bases to trimming and J lost 4 bases, with 9 bases between them. This CDR3 has 14 amino acids.

The chain uses TRBV5-5 and TRBJ2-5, with 7 bases fitting TRBD2. Germline loops: CDR1 SGHKS, CDR2 YYEKEE (reference sequence). With V trimmed by 4 bases and J by 3 bases, 3 bases remained unmatched. The CDR3 consists of 13 residues. The CDR3 nucleotides are TGTGCCAGCAGCCGGACTAGTGAAGAGACCCAGTACTTC. This codes for CASSRTSEETQYF.

This chain connects TRBV6-5 to TRBJ2-7; 7 bases align to TRBD2. CDR1 MNHEY and CDR2 SVGAGI come from the germline V gene. Trimming at V came to 5 bases and at J to 7 bases, leaving 14 bases not matched to a gene. There are 15 residues in the CDR3. CDR3 region: CASSPRVGGPEEQYF. In DNA form, the CDR3 reads TGTGCCAGCAGTCCGAGGGTGGGAGGGCCGGAGGAGCAGTACTTC.

This clone is a singleton in its sample. The genes are TRBV7-9 and TRBJ1-4; 7 nucleotides align to TRBD1. The J segment lost 6 bases and the V segment lost 1 base, leaving 5 bases of the junction unmatched. The V gene's germline CDR1 is SEHNR and CDR2 FQNEAQ (reference sequence). CDR3 size: 15 residues. CDR3 nucleotides: TGTGCCAGCAGCTTAGAGGGGGCTCGCGATGAAAAACTGTTTTTT. Translation gives CASSLEGARDEKLFF.

V usage is TRBV6-5 and J usage is TRBJ2-7, with D unclear. CDR1 is MNHEY and CDR2 is SVGAGI in the germline V gene. This CDR3 contains 15 residues. Deletions cut 5 bases from V and 0 bases from J, with 14 bases between. The CDR3, as DNA: TGTGCCAGCAGTCTCTCTAAGATCCACTCCTACGAGCAGTACTTC. Protein: CASSLSKIHSYEQYF.

The rearrangement joins TRBV28 to TRBJ2-5; D remains unclear. Per the germline V gene, CDR1 is MDHEN and CDR2 is SYDVKM. Trimming pared 4 bases from V and 2 bases from J, leaving 8 bases between. The CDR3 is 13 residues long. The CDR3 spells CASSSQLQETQYF. In DNA form, the CDR3 reads TGTGCCAGCAGTTCCCAGCTTCAAGAGACCCAGTACTTC. Together with reference TRBV28 and TRBJ2-5, the CDR3 gives the full variable domain: DVKVTQSSRYLVKRTGEKVFLECVQDMDHENMFWYRQDPGLGLRLIYFSYDVKMKEKGDIPEGYSVSREKKERFSLILESASTNQTSMYLCASSSQLQETQYFGPGTRLLVL.